The source of this T cell receptor beta chain is a study of regulatory T cells in long-lasting Graves disease (dated by TCRdb to the early 2020s). Study-wide context: Antithyroid drugs had been taken for less than 3 months by newly diagnosed Graves' disease patients. Patients with persistent Graves' disease were compared with patients with newly diagnosed Graves' disease using TCR sequencing and RNA sequencing of peripheral blood. A total of some 35 samples underwent TCR sequencing, from around 13 patients with persistent Graves' disease and 20 or so patients with newly diagnosed Graves' disease. The study took place in China and was registered as a clinical trial. General findings and caveats noted by the study authors: TRBV28, TRBJ1-2 and TRBJ2-5 were preferentially used in persistent disease, while TRBV20-1 and TRBJ2-1 were favored in newly diagnosed disease. A larger number of public clonotypes was shared among persistent patients (more than 2,500) than among newly diagnosed patients (around 970). The authors noted that the small sample size was a limitation that may lower accuracy. Persistent Graves' disease patients showed lower TCR Shannon entropy and fewer highly expanded clones than newly diagnosed patients, suggesting clonal expansion. Only peripheral blood was studied, because thyroid tissue, the primary lesion, was inaccessible. Sequencing and analysis were restricted to the TCR beta chain.

To note about this clonotype: Its antigen remains unidentified. Base qualities are not at hand, and no much larger clone is one base apart.

Taken from the germline V gene, the CDR1 and CDR2 loops are SGHTA and FQGTGA. Germline trimming amounts to 5 bases on V and 5 bases on J, with 6 as the count of junction bases outside the gene matches. Inclusive of the bounding cysteine and phenylalanine, the CDR3 is 15 residues long. Only the CDR3 part of the read is kept: 45 bases, read in frame from the first base. Libraries were built with multiplex PCR. The instrument was an Illumina HiSeq 4000. iRepertoire HTBI primers and Arm-PCR amplification of CDR3 regions were used to construct TCR beta libraries. Before sequencing, the PCR products went through gel purification. The study's own analysis went as follows. Gene usage analysis of CDR3 amino acid clonotypes relied on the approximately 60 TRBV and 13 to 15 TRBJ segments identified across samples. COPE and FqMerger were used to merge filtered high-quality paired reads into contigs. BLAST was used to align contigs to IMGT TRBV, TRBD and TRBJ reference genes, and CDR3 was defined according to IMGT. Clonotypes above 0.1% frequency were classified as highly expanded clones. Shannon entropy served as the measure of repertoire diversity, while the Gini coefficient captured V-J evenness. Clonotypes shared by more than one individual were considered public. The public reads were reanalyzed by TCRdb: fastp trimming at Q25, MiXCR alignment, in-frame beta chains only. Rows matching on CDR3 protein sequence are summarized as one entry with the most common DNA and genes. The V and J calls were not made by the authors but by TCRdb's processing. In this sample the table shows roughly 400,000 distinct CDR3 sequences, 16% of which occur a single time. The top ten clonotypes cover about 23% of the sample.

The meaning of the sample's time point label: newly diagnosed GD, antithyroid drugs for less than 3 months. RNA was extracted from PBMCs in TRIzol for both TCR sequencing and RNA sequencing. The diagnosis of Graves' disease followed American Thyroid Association guidelines. Patients were recruited from an endocrinology department in Xi'an, China. Each patient gave approximately 10 milliliters of peripheral blood, collected in an EDTA anticoagulant tube. Ficoll Paque Plus density gradient separation was used to isolate PBMCs, and no additional T cell sorting was done. RNA quality was checked with an Agilent 2100 Bioanalyzer and agarose gel, and concentration with a NanoDrop 2000. These records were also assigned to another study, of T cells in Graves' hyperthyroidism and ophthalmopathy. The second study's authors report: A patient counted as having stable Graves' hyperthyroidism if no progression to ophthalmopathy occurred over 18 months of follow-up. The hyperthyroidism patients were between 18 and 65 years old and newly diagnosed, with a disease duration of less than 2 months. Any patient with an uncontrolled infection, another autoimmune disease, pregnancy or lactation was excluded. Diagnoses were established on the basis of clinical symptoms, serum thyroxine and TRAb, thyroid ultrasound, and orbital computed tomography. For the first round of RT-PCR on the TCR CDR3, the HTBI primer set was used together with the Qiagen OneStep RT-PCR kit. Most expanded thyroid clonotypes (frequency above 0.001) were also detected in blood, suggesting blood repertoires may reflect thyroid immune responses. Ophthalmopathy was separated from stable hyperthyroidism by a 13 V-J signature model, with around 88% sensitivity and just over 81% specificity obtained in cross-validation and 80%/75% obtained in testing. In validation, the model predicted progression to ophthalmopathy with over 60% sensitivity and about 72% specificity, a median of around 6.6 months before onset. TCR V-J signatures able to tell the groups apart were searched for in a discovery cohort of approximately 95 patients, of whom around 43 had Graves' ophthalmopathy and more than 55 had stable Graves' hyperthyroidism. Prospective prediction of ophthalmopathy was tested in an independent validation cohort consisting of fewer than 20 hyperthyroidism patients and approximately 16 patients who later progressed to ophthalmopathy. For training and testing, the 100 patients in the discovery cohort were randomly divided in a 7:3 ratio. Thyroid tissue and blood T-cell repertoires from six or seven Graves' hyperthyroidism patients were also compared in the study. After blood sampling, hyperthyroidism patients were treated with methimazole at a starting dose of 30 mg daily, and ophthalmopathy patients were treated with high-dose intravenous methylprednisolone. Libraries were constructed in a second round of multiplex PCR, after which size selection and purification were carried out. The libraries were sequenced on an Illumina HiSeq2000 using paired-end 100 bp reads. SOAPnuke was used to process the raw data, throwing out any read that contained adapters or uncalled bases, had a mean Phred below 15, or lacked an exact constant-primer or identifier match. COPE v1.2.5 was used to merge the high-quality paired reads, and each unique nucleotide sequence was defined as a clonotype. Clonotypes were aligned to IMGT TRBV, TRBD and TRBJ reference segments using MiTCR v1.1. Only V-J combinations with frequency above 0.0001, covering about 99% of repertoires, were analysed. The TCS score was defined as F50 (clonal expansion) divided by E x V (chaos), with BLOSUM62-based TCRdist calculated between CDR3 peptides within each V-J. Welch's t-statistics and random forest reduced 500 to 550 V-J features to about 12, which were used in a naive Bayes classifier (R e1071). Sample size was not statistically predetermined, and blinding of investigators to group allocation was not performed. According to the paper, TCR Vbeta CDR3 sequencing was carried out on 120 to 150 peripheral blood samples, which came from fewer than 50 ophthalmopathy, around 74 hyperthyroidism and approximately 17 progressor patients.

This clonotype was sampled from a woman aged 18-29 years with Graves disease. Donor details come from another sample of the same person, matched by shared clones. Here the sequenced sample was peripheral blood mononuclear cells (PBMCs), taken at new diagnosis, from a patient treated with antithyroid drugs. The rearrangement joined TRBV7-3 to TRBJ2-2, with 9 junctional bases fitting TRBD1. The CDR3 amino acid sequence is: CASSATGGRTGELFF. At the DNA level, the sequence is TGTGCCAGCAGCGCCACAGGGGGCCGGACCGGGGAGCTGTTTTTT.